The 3 T cell receptor beta chains presented below share a single source sample, sequenced in a study of shared clonotypes between healthy human individuals. Profiled with immunoSEQ multiplex PCR; TCRdb holds only in-frame clones, not every one. The data contain 190,000 or so clones, approximately 61% of them singletons. The specimen was memory CD4+ T cells sorted from blood. Documented subset: CD45RA-negative fraction. Every receptor here comes from a man younger than 45 in good health.

This sequence joins TRBV7-8 and TRBJ2-1, with 7 nucleotides matching TRBD2. CDR3 length: 15 amino acids. V lost 2 bases, J lost 5 bases, and 6 bases stayed unmatched. CDR1 is SGHVS and CDR2 is FQNEAQ in the germline V gene. The CDR3 reads CASSLREGLDNEQFF. The CDR3 DNA is TGTGCCAGCAGCTTAAGGGAGGGCTTGGACAATGAGCAGTTCTTC.

V usage is TRBV18 and J usage is TRBJ2-7; D might be TRBD2 (6 bases). The V and J ends lost 3 bases and 4 bases respectively, with 13 bases between them. The CDR3 runs 14 residues. Germline CDR1 reads KGHSH; CDR2 reads LQKENI. CDR3 protein: CASSPSGLQYEQYF. CDR3 nucleotides: TGTGCCAGCTCACCGTCGGGACTCCAATACGAGCAGTACTTC.

Notes on this clone: A read error may account for a junction end that differs from germline. The genes are TRBV18 and TRBJ1-1; no firm D call. CDR1 and CDR2 from the germline V gene are KGHSH and LQKENI. The CDR3 is made up of 11 amino acids. The CDR3 coding sequence is TGTGCCAGCTCATTCGACACAGAAGCTTTCTTT. This encodes CASSFDTEAFF.